This T cell receptor (beta chain) was profiled in a study of post-analysis software for immune sequencing data. General study points: Higher frequency in patients than in controls was seen for about five TRBV segments, with TRBV5-6, TRBV5-1 and TRBV20-1 among them.

Incorporated into the TCR beta cDNA libraries were unique molecular identifiers, which served to reduce PCR and sequencing biases. TCRdb itself ran the PCR reads through MiXCR, one entry per CDR3 protein. The data contain around 400,000 distinct CDR3 sequences, roughly 40% of them singletons. This clonotype occurred a few times. The antigen remains unidentified. The CDR3 contains 14 residues. V shed 5 bases, J shed 5 bases, and the junction held 6 bases outside the gene matches. Sequencing was performed on blood. V and J are TRBV12-3 or TRBV12-4 and TRBJ1-5; 7 positions match TRBD1. The receptor was isolated from a girl aged 2 to 10 with multiple sclerosis. The CDR3 DNA follows: TGTGCCAGCAGTGCACAGGGGAGCGATCAGCCCCAGCATTTT. Translation: CASSAQGSDQPQHF.